The source of this T cell receptor (beta chain) is a study of shared clonotypes between healthy human individuals. Study background: The study enrolled a couple of women and three men aged 18 to 49.

Sequenced by immunoSEQ multiplex PCR; TCRdb stores in-frame clones only, minus some. The sample includes about 1,500,000 clones, roughly 96% of them seen just once. Donation came from healthy HIV-negative adults that had no recent acute infections or vaccinations. Germline CDR1 and CDR2: MNHEY and SMNVEV (reference sequence). The ends were cut back, 6 bases at V and 5 bases at J, with 13 bases in the middle. The CDR3 runs to 13 residues. A word on this clone: Its antigen is unidentified.

Study observations and caveats: Donors were few, which limited the genetic and exposure-history diversity represented. Sampling involved blood alone; tissue repertoires likely differ.

This sequence was found in a man aged 25-40 years in good health. The sequencing sample was made of naive CD4+ T cells sorted from blood. Specified subset: CD45RA+ positively selected. This sequence joins TRBV27 and TRBJ2-5, with D hard to call. The CDR3 sequence is CASSRRVGETQYF. CDR3 DNA: TGTGCCAGCAGCCGCCGGGTGGGCGAGACCCAGTACTTC.